This T cell receptor beta chain was identified during a study of cytomegalovirus exposure and HLA in healthy donors. Study conclusions and caveats: From TCR beta sequences, most subjects' HLA-A and HLA-B alleles were reportedly predicted accurately.

Points on this clone: Its antigen is unidentified.

The PCR employed 60 Vbeta primers together with 13 Jbeta primers. Some clones are missing from TCRdb's copy, which holds only in-frame ones; the method was immunoSEQ multiplex PCR. The sample records around 170,000 clones, roughly 80% being singletons. V was clipped by 6 bases and J by 7 bases, with 12 bases between them. The CDR3 extends over 12 amino acids. Germline V gene data show CDR1 as PRHDT and CDR2 as FYEKMQ (reference sequence). This sequence originates from a man over 45 in good health and CMV-seronegative. Sequencing used PBMCs. The chain carries TRBV13 and TRBJ1-1, with a weak D call TRBD1 (6 bases). CDR3 sequence reads: CASRLQGIEAFF. CDR3 nucleotide sequence: TGTGCCAGCAGGCTACAGGGAATTGAAGCTTTCTTT.